The rows below give T cell receptor beta chains drawn from one sample of a study of T cell responses to AZD1222 COVID-19 vaccine. Sequenced by immunoSEQ multiplex PCR; TCRdb stores in-frame clones only, minus some. Among about 170,000 clones listed, over 85% were seen once. The sample in question was peripheral blood, obtained on day 0 of AZD1222 vaccination. These receptors originate from an adult in good health. Both conserved end residues are part of each CDR3. A D gene is named only where the DNA matches it firmly. Size is omitted from some rows. Given values are once, few, many or a class for expanded clones.

>-|TRBJ1-5|TRBV27|-
CASSLKGNQPQHF
TGTGCCAGCAGTTTAAAGGGGAATCAGCCCCAGCATTTT
>-|TRBJ2-3|TRBV7-9|-
CASSPGASTDTQYF
TGTGCCAGCAGCCCCGGGGCTAGCACAGATACGCAGTATTTT
>-|TRBJ1-1|TRBV6-5|-
CASRDLNTEAFF
TGTGCCAGCCGGGATCTGAACACTGAAGCTTTCTTT
>-|TRBJ2-3|TRBV19|-
CASRLAPGTDTQYF
TGTGCCAGTAGGCTGGCCCCAGGCACAGATACGCAGTATTTT
>TRBD1|TRBJ1-2|TRBV5-1|-
CASSVPGGAGGYTF
TGCGCCAGCAGCGTCCCAGGGGGCGCTGGGGGCTACACCTTC
>TRBD2|TRBJ2-2|TRBV6-2/TRBV6-3|-
CASSPIRTSGLTGELFF
TGTGCCAGCAGCCCTATTAGGACTAGCGGGCTGACCGGGGAGCTGTTTTTT
>-|TRBJ1-1|TRBV24-1|-
CARVGNTEAFF
TGTGCCAGGGTAGGTAACACTGAAGCTTTCTTT
>-|TRBJ1-1|TRBV11-2|-
CASSLGGGRPEAFF
TGTGCCAGCAGCTTAGGGGGCGGGAGACCTGAAGCTTTCTTT
>-|TRBJ1-5|TRBV18|-
CASSPVASNQPQHF
TGTGCCAGCTCACCGGTGGCCTCCAATCAGCCCCAGCATTTT
>TRBD2|TRBJ2-2|TRBV5-1|-
CASSGLAGANTGELFF
TGCGCCAGCAGCGGACTAGCGGGAGCGAACACCGGGGAGCTGTTTTTT
>TRBD2|TRBJ2-1|TRBV6-4|-
CASSDSTSGANEQFF
TGTGCCAGCAGTGACTCGACTAGCGGGGCTAATGAGCAGTTCTTC
>TRBD1|TRBJ1-5|TRBV6-4|-
CASSGTGDSNQPQHF
TGTGCCAGCAGTGGGACAGGGGACAGCAATCAGCCCCAGCATTTT
>-|TRBJ1-2|TRBV2|-
CARVRAGSANYGYTF
TGTGCCAGAGTCCGAGCAGGTTCAGCTAACTATGGCTACACCTTC
>-|TRBJ1-4|TRBV5-5|-
CASSDGRVGNEKLFF
TGTGCCAGCAGCGATGGCAGGGTGGGAAATGAAAAACTGTTTTTT
>TRBD1|TRBJ2-7|TRBV18|-
CASSRPGQVPLQYF
TGTGCCAGCTCACGGCCGGGACAGGTCCCCCTGCAGTACTTC
>-|TRBJ2-1|TRBV7-3|-
CASSLGAGASYNEQFF
TGTGCCAGCAGCTTAGGGGCGGGGGCCTCCTACAATGAGCAGTTCTTC
>TRBD1|TRBJ1-6|TRBV30|-
CAWNTGAASPLHF
TGTGCCTGGAATACAGGGGCGGCTTCACCCCTCCACTTT
>-|TRBJ2-3|TRBV3-1/TRBV3-2|-
CASSRQHTDTQYF
TGTGCCAGCAGCCGACAGCACACAGATACGCAGTATTTT
>TRBD1|TRBJ2-7|TRBV27|-
CASSPRDRGYEQYF
TGTGCCAGCAGTCCGCGGGACAGGGGCTACGAGCAGTACTTC
>TRBD2|TRBJ2-2|TRBV10-2|-
CASSDAGGAIGELFF
TGCGCCAGCAGTGATGCCGGGGGGGCTATCGGGGAGCTGTTTTTT
>TRBD1|TRBJ2-1|TRBV5-4|-
CASSLGTGAMNEQFF
TGTGCCAGCAGCTTGGGGACAGGGGCCATGAATGAGCAGTTCTTC
>-|TRBJ2-7|TRBV7-6|-
CASSLEARSYEQYF
TGTGCCAGCAGCTTAGAGGCCCGCTCCTACGAGCAGTACTTC
>-|TRBJ1-1|TRBV11-1|-
CASSLARSTEAFF
TGTGCCAGCAGCTTAGCGAGGTCCACTGAAGCTTTCTTT
>TRBD2|TRBJ2-7|TRBV2|-
CASRREGYEQYF
TGTGCCAGCAGACGGGAGGGCTACGAGCAGTACTTC
>TRBD1|TRBJ2-6|TRBV7-2|-
CASSLGLGQGSGANVLTF
TGTGCCAGCAGCTTAGGTTTGGGACAGGGCTCTGGGGCCAACGTCCTGACTTTC
>TRBD1|TRBJ2-5|TRBV7-7|-
CASSRFPGQGVLETQYF
TGTGCTAGCAGCCGTTTTCCGGGACAGGGGGTTTTGGAGACCCAGTACTTC
>-|TRBJ1-1|TRBV9|once
CASSVDGPANTEAFF
TGTGCCAGCAGCGTAGATGGACCCGCGAACACTGAAGCTTTCTTT
>TRBD1|TRBJ2-3|TRBV6-4|once
CASKLTGGRTDTQYF
TGTGCCAGCAAGTTAACAGGGGGACGCACAGATACGCAGTATTTT
>-|TRBJ2-7|TRBV3-1/TRBV3-2|-
CASSDPLDPYEQYF
TGTGCCAGCAGCGACCCCCTAGACCCCTACGAGCAGTACTTC
>TRBD2|TRBJ2-3|TRBV10-1|-
CASSGNAGLATDTQYF
TGCGCCAGCAGTGGCAACGCGGGACTAGCAACAGATACGCAGTATTTT
>-|TRBJ2-1|TRBV7-2|-
CASSLVRIQALRNEQFF
TGTGCCAGCAGCTTAGTCAGAATACAGGCCCTCAGGAATGAGCAGTTCTTC
>TRBD2|TRBJ2-1|TRBV19|-
CASGEGNEQFF
TGTGCCAGTGGGGAGGGGAATGAGCAGTTCTTC
>TRBD1|TRBJ1-2|TRBV2|-
CASSVTTGVGDYGYTF
TGTGCCAGCAGTGTCACGACAGGGGTAGGAGACTATGGCTACACCTTC
>TRBD1|TRBJ2-1|TRBV5-1|-
CASSPGQGSYNEQFF
TGCGCCAGCAGCCCCGGACAGGGCTCCTACAATGAGCAGTTCTTC
>-|TRBJ2-1|TRBV19|-
CASSPRGYNEQFF
TGTGCCAGTAGTCCCCGGGGATACAATGAGCAGTTCTTC
>-|TRBJ1-2|TRBV5-1|-
CASSAQGSGYTF
TGCGCCAGCAGCGCCCAGGGGTCGGGCTACACCTTC
>TRBD2|TRBJ2-2|TRBV7-2|-
CASSPNSGRGTGELFF
TGTGCCAGCAGCCCGAATAGCGGGAGGGGCACCGGGGAGCTGTTTTTT
>-|TRBJ1-2|TRBV5-4|-
CASSLVATRDGYTF
TGTGCCAGCAGCTTGGTAGCGACCAGGGATGGCTACACCTTC
>-|TRBJ1-2|TRBV13|-
CASSLVTPVGYTF
TGTGCCAGCAGCTTAGTAACCCCGGTCGGCTACACCTTC
>-|TRBJ1-6|TRBV6-4|-
CASSDELNSPLHF
TGTGCCAGCAGTGACGAGCTAAATTCACCCCTCCACTTT
>-|TRBJ1-6|TRBV28|-
CASSLTGHSAPLHF
TGTGCCAGCAGTTTAACGGGACACTCAGCACCCCTCCACTTT
>-|TRBJ2-2|TRBV11-2|-
CASSGGVYINTGELFF
TGTGCCAGCAGCGGAGGAGTGTACATAAACACCGGGGAGCTGTTTTTT
>-|TRBJ2-2|TRBV21-1|-
CASSKAGSTGELFF
TGTGCCAGCAGCAAAGCGGGGAGCACCGGGGAGCTGTTTTTT
>-|TRBJ1-2|TRBV7-9|-
CASSYRAYGYTF
TGTGCCAGCAGCTACCGGGCCTATGGCTACACCTTC
>TRBD1|TRBJ2-1|TRBV19|-
CASTGQGAVNDEQFF
TGTGCCAGTACCGGACAGGGAGCTGTAAACGATGAGCAGTTCTTC
>-|TRBJ1-2|TRBV2|-
CASSFRGRNYGYTF
TGTGCCAGCAGCTTCAGGGGCCGTAACTATGGCTACACCTTC
>-|TRBJ1-6|TRBV21-1|-
CASETRGRHSGRGGNSPLHF
TGTGCCAGCGAGACAAGGGGTCGGCACAGCGGACGAGGTGGTAATTCACCCCTCCACTTT
>TRBD1|TRBJ1-2|TRBV7-3|-
CASSPTGDYGYTF
TGTGCCAGCAGCCCGACAGGGGACTATGGCTACACCTTC
>-|TRBJ2-7|TRBV7-2|-
CASSGQGGNYEQYF
TGTGCCAGCAGCGGACAGGGAGGGAACTACGAGCAGTACTTC
>-|TRBJ2-1|TRBV12-3/TRBV12-4|-
CASQNWPNEQFF
TGTGCCAGCCAAAACTGGCCGAATGAGCAGTTCTTC
>TRBD1|TRBJ1-5|TRBV7-2|-
CASSLTAVTRDRRLPQHF
TGTGCCAGCAGCTTAACGGCTGTTACCCGGGACAGACGATTGCCCCAGCATTTT
>TRBD2|TRBJ2-7|TRBV3-1/TRBV3-2|-
CASSQKIGTTPYEQYF
TGTGCCAGCAGCCAAAAAATCGGGACTACCCCCTACGAGCAGTACTTC
>TRBD1|TRBJ1-2|TRBV5-5|-
CASSWQTGAPLGGYTF
TGTGCCAGCAGCTGGCAAACAGGGGCGCCTTTGGGGGGCTACACCTTC